The following is a T cell receptor beta chain sequence with its context. Other DNA sequences of this sample code for an identical CDR3. The data originate from a study of blood T cell repertoires in COVID-19. The overall study: COVID-19 samples from acute and convalescent phases originated in the United States, Italy and Spain. The cDNA or gDNA used as material had been derived from T cells, B-cell-depleted T cells, or PBMCs.

In the original analysis: Estimation of nucleated cell counts relied on the amplification of reference gene primers. TCRdb keeps only in-frame clones here, not all; method: immunoSEQ multiplex PCR. The V and J calls and clone size were taken over from that table, and D and trimming were inferred from the DNA. The sample has about 280,000 clones, roughly 85% seen once. The germline gives CDR1 SQVTM, CDR2 ANQGSEA. The J segment lost 8 bases and the V segment lost 1 base, leaving 3 bases of the junction unmatched. This CDR3 is built from 12 residues. Sequencing input: peripheral blood. This sequence was found in a man in his forties or fifties with active or convalescent COVID-19. The chain employs TRBV29-1 and TRBJ1-2; 8 nucleotides agree with TRBD1. The CDR3 is CSVEGQGYGYTF. CDR3 coding DNA: TGCAGCGTTGAAGGACAGGGGTACGGCTACACCTTC.